The clone carrying this T cell receptor beta chain was seen a few times. Its matching antigen is unknown. This specimen belongs to a study of T cell responses to AZD1222 COVID-19 vaccine. Study outcomes and limitations: Nearly half of spike-specific TCRs reportedly go after variant regions that carry no mutations. Donor demographics were predominantly white British with a female majority; clonal diversity may be underestimated.

Method: immunoSEQ multiplex PCR; TCRdb's copy keeps in-frame clones and lacks some. The sample holds roughly 50,000 clones, 70% to 90% seen once. The CDR3 runs 15 residues. V shed 3 bases and J shed 4 bases, with 15 bases lying between them. The germline V gene encodes CDR1 ENHRY and CDR2 SYGVKD. The rearrangement links TRBV10-3 to TRBJ1-1; TRBD1 might be the D (6 bases). The material was peripheral blood, obtained on day 0 of AZD1222 vaccination. The clonotype was recovered from an adult in good health. CDR3 nucleotides: TGTGCCATCAGTGATGGCAGGGGCGGTTCCACTGAAGCTTTCTTT. This sequence encodes CAISDGRGGSTEAFF.